The next 21 T cell receptor beta chains were all read from a single sample in a study of blood T cells in healthy people across ages. PCR was performed a second time for roughly 7 to 11 cycles using a sample-barcoded 5' primer and a J-beta primer mix. From the 5' RACE reads, TCRdb called clonotypes with MiXCR, one entry per CDR3 protein. The profile covers about 640,000 distinct CDR3 sequences, with approximately 30% appearing a single time and approximately 14% taken by the ten largest. Sequenced input: blood. All receptors come from a woman aged 80 or over in good health.

The chain combines TRBV20-1 with TRBJ2-1, with 10 positions matching TRBD2. Germline V gene lookup returns CDR1 DFQATT and CDR2 SNEGSKA (reference sequence). V lost 5 bases to trimming and J lost 9 bases; unmatched junction nucleotides: 13. The CDR3 runs 15 residues. CDR3 region: CSAGAEAGGFPEQFF. Here the CDR3 DNA reads TGCAGTGCTGGAGCGGAAGCGGGGGGGTTTCCTGAGCAGTTCTTC.

This clonotype showed up many times. The J gene is TRBJ2-1, the V gene TRBV7-8; D ambiguous. Trimming pared 1 base from V and 3 bases from J, leaving 10 bases between. This CDR3 is built from 15 residues. CDR1 and CDR2 (germline): SGHVS, FQNEAQ. The CDR3: CASSLVSSVYNEQFF. The CDR3 DNA reads as TGTGCCAGCAGCTTAGTAAGTTCCGTCTACAATGAGCAGTTCTTC.

This clonotype was observed a few times. The chain uses TRBV20-1 and TRBJ2-2; D may be TRBD1 (5 bases). This CDR3 comprises 15 residues. Per germline, CDR1 DFQATT and CDR2 SNEGSKA (reference sequence). V was pared by 0 bases and J by 1 base, with 9 bases between. CDR3 residues: CSARDRQRNTGELFF. In nucleotides, the CDR3 is TGCAGTGCTAGAGATAGACAGAGGAACACCGGGGAGCTGTTTTTT.

This clonotype was seen more than once but under ten times. This chain joins TRBV9 and TRBJ1-1; TRBD1 matches at 7 bases. Losses at the gene ends were 3 bases for V and 0 bases for J; bases not matched to a gene: 5. The CDR3 totals 15 residues. CDR1 SGDLS and CDR2 YYNGEE come from the germline V gene. CDR3 nucleotides: TGTGCCAGCAGCGGGCCGGGACAGTTGAACACTGAAGCTTTCTTT. Translating it yields CASSGPGQLNTEAFF.

This clonotype was counted many times. The chain recombines TRBV20-1 with TRBJ2-7; D is ambiguous. CDR1 is DFQATT, CDR2 SNEGSKA, per germline (reference sequence). The CDR3 contains 15 residues. The V gene lost 1 base and the J gene lost 4 bases, with 17 bases spanning the gap. Here the CDR3 DNA reads TGCAGTGCTAGAGCCCCTGGCATGTCCCCGTACGAGCAGTACTTC. Translating it yields CSARAPGMSPYEQYF.

This clonotype was detected a few times. Mismatch with germline at one junction end may stem from a read error. The rearrangement links TRBV9 to TRBJ1-4; D may be TRBD1 (5 bases). The germline gives CDR1 SGDLS, CDR2 YYNGEE. The CDR3 contains 15 residues. In DNA form, the CDR3 reads TGTGCCAGCAGCCCCCAGGGAGGGTCTCGAGAAAAACGGTTTTTT. It encodes CASSPQGGSREKRFF.

About this clonotype: Being one base from a much bigger clone, this may be a read error. The rearrangement links TRBV18 to TRBJ2-7, with 9 positions matching TRBD1. This CDR3 region has 13 residues. Germline CDR1 and CDR2: KGHSH and LQKENI. CDR3 protein: CTSSPKDRGEQYF. DNA of the CDR3: TGTACCAGCTCACCAAAGGACAGGGGCGAGCAGTACTTC.

Of note for this clonotype: The junction shows a germline mismatch at one end, possibly a read error. The rearrangement uses TRBV9 and TRBJ1-1; a weak D match, TRBD1 (6 bases). This CDR3 is 13 amino acids long. Germline V lookup: CDR1 SGDLS, CDR2 YYNGEE. CDR3 amino acids: CAGSVGGRTEAFF. The CDR3 coding sequence is TGTGCCGGCAGCGTAGGGGGTAGGACTGAAGCTTTCTTT.

This clonotype was counted ten times or more. The rearrangement links TRBV20-1 to TRBJ2-1, with D uncertain. V was pared by 2 bases and J by 9 bases, with 11 bases between. The CDR3 sequence is 12 residues long. From germline, CDR1 is DFQATT and CDR2 SNEGSKA (reference sequence). This CDR3 is CSARFTSGEQFF. The CDR3 DNA is TGCAGTGCTAGATTTACCTCGGGTGAGCAGTTCTTC.

The chain is built from TRBV30 and TRBJ2-5; 14 positions agree with TRBD2. The CDR3 has 15 amino acids. V lost 3 bases, J lost 12 bases, and 12 bases stayed unmatched. CDR1 is GTSNPN and CDR2 is SVGIG in the germline V gene (reference sequence). The CDR3 region has the DNA TGTGCCTGGAGGGGGACTAGCGGGGGCCTTTCGCACGAGTACTTC. It translates to CAWRGTSGGLSHEYF.

This clonotype has at least ten counts. The rearrangement links TRBV7-8 to TRBJ2-3; no definite D call. V was trimmed by 1 base and J by 3 bases, leaving 11 bases between them. The CDR3 has 15 amino acids. Germline CDR1 SGHVS, CDR2 FQNEAQ. The DNA of the CDR3 is TGTGCCAGCAGCTTAGATAGGCTTAATACAGATACGCAGTATTTT. Translation gives CASSLDRLNTDTQYF.

This clonotype was observed at least ten times. The chain uses TRBV6-5 and TRBJ1-2; the match to TRBD1 covers 7 bases. CDR1 MNHEY and CDR2 SVGAGI come from the germline V gene. The V and J ends lost 6 bases and 6 bases, in that order; junction bases with no gene match: 4. This CDR3 has 12 amino acids. CDR3: CASRTGSHGYTF. In DNA form, the CDR3 reads TGTGCCAGCAGGACAGGGAGCCATGGCTACACCTTC.

V is TRBV9 and J is TRBJ1-2; D not resolved. Looked up from germline, CDR1 is SGDLS and CDR2 is YYNGEE. This CDR3 region has 16 residues. Trimming removed 5 bases at V and 3 bases at J, with 20 bases between. In nucleotides, the CDR3 is TGTGCCAGCAGACAGTCCTGGACCGACACCCACTATGGCTACACCTTC. Translating gives CASRQSWTDTHYGYTF.

Comments on this clonotype: A much larger clone is a single base away; this may be a read error. The chain couples TRBV12-3 or TRBV12-4 to TRBJ2-3; 8 positions match TRBD1. CDR3 size: 15 residues. V lost 5 bases, J lost 1 base, and 5 bases stayed unmatched. In DNA, the CDR3 is TGTGCCAGCAGTCCCTACAGGGGGGGCACAGATACGCAGTATTTT. The encoded protein is CASSPYRGGTDTQYF.

Only a few counts were recorded for this clonotype. The V call is TRBV7-9, the J call TRBJ2-7; D remains unclear. Germline CDR1 and CDR2: SEHNR and FQNEAQ (reference sequence). CDR3 length: 15 amino acids. V was pared by 3 bases and J by 7 bases, with 19 bases between. CDR3 DNA: TGTGCCAGCAGCTTTAACCAACCCCCAAACAATGAGCAGTACTTC. Translation gives CASSFNQPPNNEQYF.

This clonotype was recorded at least ten times. The V call is TRBV7-3, the J call TRBJ2-3; 10 bases are a match to TRBD2. J lost 5 bases, V lost 3 bases, and 8 bases had no gene match. The CDR3 has 16 amino acids. CDR1 is SGHTA and CDR2 is FQGTGA in the germline V gene. CDR3 residues: CASSFPAGGSRDTQYF. Here the CDR3 DNA reads TGTGCCAGCAGCTTTCCAGCGGGGGGGTCGAGAGATACGCAGTATTTT.

This chain links TRBV6-4 with TRBJ2-6; TRBD1 aligns across 10 bases. This CDR3 spans 16 amino acids. After removal of 4 bases from V and 0 bases from J, the junction contained 0 bases not matched to a gene. Germline lookup yields CDR1 MRHNA and CDR2 SNTAGT. CDR3 DNA: TGTGCCAGCAGTGGGACAGGGGGCTCTGGGGCCAACGTCCTGACTTTC. It translates to CASSGTGGSGANVLTF.

The table lists this clonotype with a count of one. A much larger clone lies one base from this, so it may be a read error. This sequence joins TRBV18 and TRBJ2-1, with D perhaps matching TRBD2 (6 bases). The CDR3 loop spans 15 amino acids. V lost 1 base to trimming and J lost 13 bases, with 20 bases between them. Per the germline V gene, CDR1 is KGHSH and CDR2 is LQKENI. CDR3: CASSPRRDWRETQFF. In DNA, the CDR3 is TGTGCCAGCTCACCACGGAGGGATTGGAGAGAGACCCAGTTCTTC.

This clonotype was seen ten or more times. The chain joins TRBV4-3 to TRBJ2-3; 9 bases align to TRBD1. The CDR3 runs to 15 residues. Trimming cost V 4 bases and J 6 bases; bases outside gene matches: 8. Germline loops: CDR1 LGHNA, CDR2 YSLEER. For the CDR3, the DNA is TGCGCCAGCAGCCCACCCGGGACAGGGATGGATACGCAGTATTTT. Residues: CASSPPGTGMDTQYF.

The chain uses TRBV11-2 and TRBJ1-3; perhaps TRBD1 as D (5 bases). The CDR3 is 16 residues long. The ends were cut back, 2 bases at V and 2 bases at J, with 13 bases in the middle. Germline assignment: CDR1 SGHAT and CDR2 FQNNGV. This chain's CDR3 is CASSLRRDVTGNTIYF. CDR3 nucleotide sequence: TGTGCCAGCAGCTTACGTCGGGACGTTACTGGAAACACCATATATTTT.

This clonotype showed up many times. The chain links TRBV5-6 to TRBJ1-1; no clear D. Trimming left V 0 bases short and J 5 bases short, with 11 bases between. The CDR3 length is 14 residues. CDR1 SGHDT and CDR2 YYEEEE come from the germline V gene. In DNA, the CDR3 is TGTGCCAGCAGCTTGGGACCCCCTGGGACTGAAGCTTTCTTT. This encodes CASSLGPPGTEAFF.